The T cell receptor (beta chain) under discussion was sequenced for a study of T cell responses to AZD1222 COVID-19 vaccine. CDR3 size: 15 residues. Sequencing used immunoSEQ multiplex PCR; TCRdb keeps in-frame clones, though not all of them. The sample consists of about 150,000 clones, roughly 91% of them appearing once. This specimen was peripheral blood, taken on day 0 of AZD1222 vaccination. The TCR comes from an adult in good health. The chain has TRBV21-1 and TRBJ2-3; TRBD1, as called in the table, went unchecked against the DNA. TRBV21-1 is annotated as a pseudogene. The CDR3 nucleotides read TGTGCCAGCAGCAGGCAGTGCCATTTTGAAGATACGCAGTATTTT. Protein product: CASSRQCHFEDTQYF.